These T cell receptor beta chains were read from a single sample in a study of CD8+ T cells in alopecia areata. Clones were sequenced by immunoSEQ multiplex PCR, and TCRdb holds only the in-frame ones, with some missing. The sample lists 200,000 to 250,000 clones, just over 65% occurring once. The sample in question was CD4+ T cells sorted from blood, obtained between weeks 44 and 45, from a patient treated with tofacitinib. These TCRs come from a human donor with alopecia areata. Both conserved end residues are part of each CDR3. A D gene is named only where the DNA matches it firmly. Part of the rows lack a size; the others show once, few, many or a class for expanded clones.

>TRBJ2-1|TRBV10-2|NA|NA
TGCGCCAGCAGTCCCTCCCATGAGCAGTTCTTC
CASSPSHEQFF
>TRBJ1-1|TRBV19|NA|NA
TGTGCCAGTAGTAAGGAGCGAGGCGTTAACACTGAAGCTTTCTTT
CASSKERGVNTEAFF
>TRBJ2-3|TRBV30|NA|NA
TGTGCCTGGAGCCCGACTCAACCCACAGATACGCAGTATTTT
CAWSPTQPTDTQYF
>TRBJ2-2|TRBV4-1|NA|TRBD1
TGCGCCAGCAGCCGGACAGGGGCGAACACCGGGGAGCTGTTTTTT
CASSRTGANTGELFF
>TRBJ2-2|TRBV11-1|NA|NA
TGTGCCAGCCAGGCTTTGGTTCCCGGGGAGCTGTTTTTT
CASQALVPGELFF
>TRBJ2-3|TRBV29-1|few|NA
TGCAGCGTGGAAAATTTGGATACGCAGTATTTT
CSVENLDTQYF
>TRBJ1-2|TRBV29-1|few|NA
TGCAGCGTCAAGGGGAACTATGGCTACACCTTC
CSVKGNYGYTF
>TRBJ2-7|TRBV6-5|NA|TRBD1
TGTGCCAGCAGCAAGAGGGGGCAAAGGGCCTACGAGCAGTACTTC
CASSKRGQRAYEQYF
>TRBJ1-5|TRBV2|NA|NA
TGTGCCAGCAGTGAAGAGGCGGCAATGGAGCCCCAGCATTTT
CASSEEAAMEPQHF
>TRBJ1-5|TRBV30|NA|TRBD1
TGTGCCTGCCAGACAGGGGGCAATCAGCCCCAGCATTTT
CACQTGGNQPQHF
>TRBJ1-5|TRBV2|few|NA
TGTGCCAGCACCGAGGAGAATCAGCCCCAGCATTTT
CASTEENQPQHF
>TRBJ1-2|TRBV29-1|NA|NA
TGCAGCGTTGTGGAGGGAGGGAACTATGGCTACACCTTC
CSVVEGGNYGYTF
>TRBJ2-1|TRBV5-1|NA|NA
TGCGCCAGCAGCTTTAGCGTGGGGAGCTACAATGAGCAGTTCTTC
CASSFSVGSYNEQFF
>TRBJ2-2|TRBV5-1|many|NA
TGCGCCAGCACCCTTAACAGGGCGGGGACCGGGGAGCTGTTTTTT
CASTLNRAGTGELFF
>TRBJ1-2|TRBV19|NA|TRBD1
TGTGCCAGTAGTGCAGGACAGGGCCACAAAGGCTATGGCTACACCTTC
CASSAGQGHKGYGYTF
>TRBJ2-1|TRBV5-1|NA|NA
TGCGCCAGCAGCTTGGGGTTCCGGCAGTTCTTC
CASSLGFRQFF
>TRBJ1-2|TRBV6-5|NA|NA
TGTGCCAGCAGTGAAGGGGGTGGCTACACCTTC
CASSEGGGYTF
>TRBJ2-2|TRBV29-1|few|NA
TGCAGCGTTGATGTTTCCAACACCGGGGAGCTGTTTTTT
CSVDVSNTGELFF
>TRBJ2-7|TRBV29-1|medium-sized|TRBD2
TGCAGCTATGGACTAGGCCGCGAGCAGTACTTC
CSYGLGREQYF
>TRBJ1-1|TRBV29-1|NA|NA
TGCAGCGCAGGGGATTCCAACACTGAAGCTTTCTTT
CSAGDSNTEAFF
>TRBJ2-7|TRBV27|NA|NA
TGTGCCAGCAGTTTACGGAATTCACAGGGAAGCTCCTACGAGCAGTACTTC
CASSLRNSQGSSYEQYF
>TRBJ2-7|TRBV29-1|few|TRBD2
TGCAGCGTAACAGGGACTAGCGGGGGGTCCTACGAGCAGTACTTC
CSVTGTSGGSYEQYF
>TRBJ2-7|TRBV5-6|few|NA
TGTGCCAGCAGCTTGGACAGGAGCTCCTACGAGCAGTACTTC
CASSLDRSSYEQYF
>TRBJ1-1|TRBV13|NA|NA
TGTGCCAGCAGCTTTAGGCGGGGCGGAGCTTTCTTT
CASSFRRGGAFF
>TRBJ2-7|TRBV27|NA|TRBD1
TGTGCCAGCAGTACAGGGGACGAGCAGTACTTC
CASSTGDEQYF
>TRBJ2-2|TRBV29-1|NA|NA
TGCAGCGGGTCGACAGCCCTCTGGGGAGACACCGGGGAGCTGTTTTTT
CSGSTALWGDTGELFF
>TRBJ1-2|TRBV29-1|NA|TRBD1
TGCAGCGTTGTCCAGGGGGTCAACTATGGCTACACCTTC
CSVVQGVNYGYTF
>TRBJ2-7|TRBV6-1|NA|NA
TGTGCCAGCAGTCACGGATATTACGAGCAGTACTTC
CASSHGYYEQYF
>TRBJ2-3|TRBV21-1|NA|NA
TGTGCCAGTCCGTACGCCGTGTCGGCCAGCACAGATACGCAGTATTTT
CASPYAVSASTDTQYF
>TRBJ1-5|TRBV27|NA|NA
TGTGCCAGCAGTTTAAATGGGGTTTCAATGCAGCCCCAGCATTTT
CASSLNGVSMQPQHF
>TRBJ2-7|TRBV25-1|NA|NA
TGTGCCAGCAGGGACAGATTTTACGAGCAGTACTTC
CASRDRFYEQYF
>TRBJ2-1|TRBV20-1|NA|NA
TGCAGTGCTAGAGCGGGTACCGAGCAGTTCTTC
CSARAGTEQFF
>TRBJ1-1|TRBV7-6|few|TRBD1
TGTGCCAGCAGCCCACAAGGTCAGGGGGGCACTGAAGCTTTCTTT
CASSPQGQGGTEAFF
>TRBJ2-1|TRBV15|NA|NA
TGTGCCACCAGCAGAGAGTCGACCTCAGAGGAGCAGTTCTTC
CATSRESTSEEQFF
>TRBJ1-5|TRBV5-1|NA|TRBD1
TGCGCCAGCAGCGAAGTCCCGGGACAGGGGCAGCCCCAGCATTTT
CASSEVPGQGQPQHF
>TRBJ2-2|TRBV29-1|once|NA
TGCAGCGCTCAGTCTGTGGGTGCGACCGGGGAGCTGTTTTTT
CSAQSVGATGELFF
>TRBJ1-2|TRBV10-3|few|TRBD1
TGTGCCATCAGTTCCGGGACAGGCACCTGGGGCTACACCTTC
CAISSGTGTWGYTF
>TRBJ1-1|TRBV29-1|NA|NA
TGCAGCGTTTATAGGACCATGAACACTGAAGCTTTCTTT
CSVYRTMNTEAFF
>TRBJ1-5|TRBV6-6|NA|NA
TGTGCCACCACGGACAGTAGCAATCAGCCCCAGCATTTT
CATTDSSNQPQHF
>TRBJ1-6|TRBV27|NA|NA
TGTGCCAGCAGGGGGGCGCCGTTCGGTTCACCCCTCCACTTT
CASRGAPFGSPLHF
>TRBJ2-1|TRBV7-6|few|TRBD1
TGTGCCGGCCGACAGGGACGCAACGCGCAGTTCTTC
CAGRQGRNAQFF
>TRBJ2-2|TRBV15|NA|NA
TGTGCCACCAGCAGGGAGGGGTACGGTGGTACCGGGGAGCTGTTTTTT
CATSREGYGGTGELFF
>TRBJ1-2|TRBV30|NA|TRBD1
TGTGCCTGGAGTAGGACAGGGATGGGGAGTGGCTACACCTTC
CAWSRTGMGSGYTF
>TRBJ2-5|TRBV18|NA|NA
TGTGCCAGCTCACCAAAGGCGTCCGGAGAGACCCAGTACTTC
CASSPKASGETQYF
>TRBJ1-5|TRBV7-8|NA|NA
TGTGCCAGCAGCTTAAGTAGCGGCCTGGGTAGCAATCAGCCCCAGCATTTT
CASSLSSGLGSNQPQHF
>TRBJ2-5|TRBV4-1|NA|NA
TGCGCCAGCAGCCACTCCCCCGCCCAGGGAGAGACCCAGTACTTC
CASSHSPAQGETQYF
>TRBJ1-1|TRBV7-2|few|NA
TGTGCCAGCAGCTTAGCACCTATGAACACTGAAGCTTTCTTT
CASSLAPMNTEAFF
>TRBJ2-2|TRBV7-2|few|NA
TGTGCCAGCAGCGTCGGTGTAACCGGGGAGCTGTTTTTT
CASSVGVTGELFF
>TRBJ1-2|TRBV7-2|NA|NA
TGTGCCACCTTAGCGGGGCGGGCGAACTATGGCTACACCTTC
CATLAGRANYGYTF
>TRBJ2-2|TRBV7-3|NA|NA
TGTGCCAGCAGCTCCAGAAGCCGGCCCGGGGAGCTGTTTTTT
CASSSRSRPGELFF
>TRBJ2-2|TRBV19|NA|NA
TGTGCCAGTAATGAGGGGGGCCGCTTAACCGGGGAGCTGTTTTTT
CASNEGGRLTGELFF
>TRBJ2-7|TRBV6-5|few|NA
TGTGCCAGCAGTTCCCCGACTAGCTCCTACGAGCAGTACTTC
CASSSPTSSYEQYF
>TRBJ1-2|TRBV18|NA|TRBD1
TGTGCCAGCTCACCTACAGGGGCGAGAGGCTACACCTTC
CASSPTGARGYTF